The 21 T cell receptor beta chains presented below share a single source sample, sequenced in a study of chronic HIV infection and antiretroviral therapy. TCRdb reprocessed the 5' RACE reads via MiXCR and lists one record per CDR3 protein. The table lists some 38,000 distinct CDR3 sequences, about 8.9% of them singletons. The material sequenced was peripheral blood. The source is an adult who had HIV and had not received antiretroviral therapy, or was an uninfected healthy control (not recorded which).

This clonotype has more than one count but fewer than ten. The CDR3 spells CASSKIPAGAYNEQFF. The DNA for the CDR3 is TGTGCCAGCAGCAAAATCCCCGCAGGGGCCTACAATGAGCAGTTCTTC. V usage is TRBV21-1 and J usage is TRBJ2-1; TRBD1 was called by the table and not checked on the DNA. TRBV21-1 is a documented pseudogene. This CDR3 comprises 16 residues.

This CDR3 reads CSAREGGWVSYEQYF. Here the CDR3 DNA reads TGCAGTGCTAGAGAGGGGGGATGGGTTTCCTACGAGCAGTACTTC. The chain has TRBV20-1 and TRBJ2-7; weak D call: TRBD2 (6 bases). V dropped 0 bases and J dropped 1 base, with 13 bases sitting between them. Germline V CDR1 and CDR2: DFQATT, SNEGSKA (reference sequence). This CDR3 spans 15 amino acids.

In this sample, this clonotype turned up many times. The chain joins TRBV29-1 to TRBJ1-3; TRBD1 might be the D (5 bases). The CDR3 runs to 14 residues. V was shortened by 6 bases and J by 0 bases, with 12 bases between the two germline ends. The germline gives CDR1 SQVTM, CDR2 ANQGSEA. CDR3 sequence: CSVRPDSSGNTIYF. The CDR3 region has the DNA TGCAGCGTCCGCCCCGACAGCTCTGGAAACACCATATATTTT.

This clonotype was recorded a few times. The CDR3 reads CSARELGYEQYF. The CDR3 coding sequence is TGCAGTGCTAGAGAGTTGGGCTACGAGCAGTACTTC. The genes are TRBV20-1 and TRBJ2-7; D is unclear. The CDR3 sequence is 12 residues long. CDR1 is DFQATT, CDR2 SNEGSKA, per germline (reference sequence). V gave up 0 bases and J gave up 3 bases, with 6 bases separating them.

As for this clonotype: This may stem from a read error, because a much larger clone lies one nucleotide away. The V call is TRBV3-1, the J call TRBJ1-1; D is undetermined. Germline CDR1 LGHDT, CDR2 YNNKEL (reference sequence). The CDR3 spans 16 residues. The CDR3 region has the DNA TGTGCCAGCAGCCAAGATTTTCGGGGTATGAACACTGAAACTTTCTTT. Its protein is CASSQDFRGMNTETFF.

This clonotype was detected many times. The CDR3 region is CSASSRNGQPQHF. The CDR3 region has the DNA TGCAGTGCTAGCTCACGGAATGGTCAGCCCCAGCATTTT. The chain employs TRBV20-1 and TRBJ1-5; D is uncertain. The CDR3 spans 13 residues. Trimming cost V 3 bases and J 6 bases, with 12 bases left between them. The germline CDR1 and CDR2 sequences are DFQATT and SNEGSKA (reference sequence).

There are many counts of this clonotype. The chain uses TRBV28 and TRBJ2-7, with 10 bases that match TRBD2. After removal of 6 bases from V and 2 bases from J, the junction contained 4 bases not matched to a gene. The germline gives CDR1 MDHEN, CDR2 SYDVKM. The CDR3 extends over 14 amino acids. In DNA form, the CDR3 reads TGTGCCAGCAGCCAGCGGGAGGGGGCCTACGAGCAGTACTTC. Encoded protein: CASSQREGAYEQYF.

This clonotype showed up just a few times. The genes are TRBV28 and TRBJ1-2; the D gene is possibly TRBD1 (5 bases). Germline assignment: CDR1 MDHEN and CDR2 SYDVKM. The ends were cut back, 3 bases at V and 2 bases at J, with 13 bases in the middle. The CDR3 runs to 15 residues. This CDR3 is CASSFRAGGNYGYTF. Written as DNA, the CDR3 is TGTGCCAGCAGTTTCAGGGCAGGAGGAAACTATGGCTACACCTTC.

V usage is TRBV29-1 and J usage is TRBJ2-7; 7 bases are a match to TRBD1. This CDR3 is 13 amino acids long. The V and J ends lost 4 bases and 3 bases, in that order; junction bases with no gene match: 6. Germline V gene lookup returns CDR1 SQVTM and CDR2 ANQGSEA. CDR3 in amino acids: CSVAGDRNYEQYF. The DNA for the CDR3 is TGCAGCGTTGCAGGGGACAGAAACTACGAGCAGTACTTC.

This clonotype was seen a few times. The chain recombines TRBV20-1 with TRBJ2-1; a possible D gene is TRBD1 (6 bases). The germline gives CDR1 DFQATT, CDR2 SNEGSKA (reference sequence). V lost 0 bases and J 5 bases, leaving 17 bases between the germline ends. CDR3 length: 16 residues. Here the CDR3 DNA reads TGCAGTGCTAGAGATTCTGGTGGGGGCGGTAACAATGAGCAGTTCTTC. Protein sequence: CSARDSGGGGNNEQFF.

This clonotype has just a few counts. The rearrangement joins TRBV9 to TRBJ2-7; weak D call: TRBD2 (6 bases). The germline CDR1 and CDR2 sequences are SGDLS and YYNGEE. This CDR3 is 13 amino acids long. Trimming cost V 3 bases and J 4 bases, with 11 bases left between them. The CDR3: CASSAGLEYEQYF. The CDR3, as DNA: TGTGCCAGCAGCGCGGGACTTGAGTACGAGCAGTACTTC.

This clonotype was observed at least ten times. The V call is TRBV20-1, the J call TRBJ2-4; possibly TRBD2 for D (5 bases). Germline-derived CDR1 and CDR2 are DFQATT and SNEGSKA (reference sequence). Trimming pared 1 base from V and 5 bases from J, leaving 15 bases between. The CDR3 is 15 amino acids. As DNA, the CDR3 is TGCAGTGCTAGAGGGGCAGCGGCGGATCAAAACATTCAGTACTTC. Its protein product is CSARGAAADQNIQYF.

At least ten counts were recorded for this clonotype. The chain has TRBV7-8 and TRBJ2-2; 11 nucleotides line up with TRBD1. After removal of 5 bases from V and 7 bases from J, the junction contained 6 bases not matched to a gene. CDR3 size: 15 residues. Germline lookup yields CDR1 SGHVS and CDR2 FQNEAQ. The DNA of the CDR3 is TGTGCCAGCAGCCCATCCGGGACAGGGGGCGGGGAGCTGTTTTTT. Encoded protein: CASSPSGTGGGELFF.

This clonotype was detected ten times or more. At one boundary the junction diverges from the germline segment, which might be a read error. J is TRBJ2-7 and V is TRBV5-1; D possibly uses TRBD1 or TRBD2 (5 bases each). This CDR3 region has 14 residues. Per the germline V gene, CDR1 is SGHRS and CDR2 is YFSETQ. CDR3 in amino acids: CASRLVGGKYEQYF. Written as DNA, the CDR3 is TGCGCCAGCAGATTGGTTGGGGGAAAGTACGAGCAGTACTTC.

This clonotype was counted ten times or more. V and J are TRBV10-3 and TRBJ2-3, with 8 bases that match TRBD2. The germline V gene encodes CDR1 ENHRY and CDR2 SYGVKD. The CDR3 is 14 amino acids. V shed 5 bases and J 2 bases; nucleotides not matched to a gene: 3. The CDR3 reads CAISPGLDTDTQYF. The CDR3 DNA follows: TGTGCCATCAGTCCGGGACTAGACACAGATACGCAGTATTTT.

This clonotype was detected many times. V and J are TRBV20-1 and TRBJ2-1; TRBD2 agrees at 14 bases. With 7 bases clipped from V and 7 bases from J, the junction kept 12 bases outside the gene matches. The CDR3 has 16 amino acids. Germline lookup yields CDR1 DFQATT and CDR2 SNEGSKA (reference sequence). This CDR3 reads CSGAGVGLAGVNEQFF. The CDR3 DNA is TGCAGTGGGGCAGGCGTGGGACTAGCGGGAGTAAATGAGCAGTTCTTC.

The chain uses TRBV3-1 and TRBJ2-7, with a possible D match to TRBD1 (6 bases). The CDR3 covers 16 residues. The V end was cut by 0 bases, the J end by 5 bases, with 17 bases between. Germline CDR1 and CDR2: LGHDT and YNNKEL (reference sequence). The CDR3 loop reads CASSQDLSGDPNEQYF. The CDR3 nucleotides read TGTGCCAGCAGCCAAGATCTGTCAGGGGATCCCAACGAGCAGTACTTC.

The table lists this clonotype with many counts. The chain uses TRBV20-1 and TRBJ2-1; no clear D gene. The CDR3 sequence is 12 residues long. Trimming cost V 6 bases and J 4 bases, with 10 bases left between them. Germline V gene data show CDR1 as DFQATT and CDR2 as SNEGSKA (reference sequence). CDR3 residues: CSATNDYNEQFF. The CDR3, as DNA: TGCAGTGCAACTAACGATTACAATGAGCAGTTCTTC.

This clonotype showed up many times. This chain joins TRBV11-2 and TRBJ2-3; the D gene is possibly TRBD1 (6 bases). Looked up from germline, CDR1 is SGHAT and CDR2 is FQNNGV. The CDR3 spans 15 residues. Trimming pared 6 bases from V and 2 bases from J, leaving 15 bases between. In DNA, the CDR3 is TGTGCCAGCAGACCCGACAGGTCCTTCACAGATACGCAGTATTTT. Protein: CASRPDRSFTDTQYF. Looking up the rest from reference TRBV11-2 and TRBJ2-3 gives the full variable domain: EAGVAQSPRYKIIEKRQSVAFWCNPISGHATLYWYQQILGQGPKLLIQFQNNGVVDDSQLPKDRFSAERLKGVDSTLKIQPAKLEDSAVYLCASRPDRSFTDTQYFGPGTRLTVL.

This clonotype was found many times. The CDR3 bases are TGCAGCGTAAGGACTAGAACTTCCTACGAGCAGTACTTC. Amino acids: CSVRTRTSYEQYF. This sequence joins TRBV29-1 and TRBJ2-7; 7 nucleotides agree with TRBD2. Germline V lookup: CDR1 SQVTM, CDR2 ANQGSEA. The V gene end was trimmed by 6 bases and the J gene end by 1 base; junction bases not matched to a gene: 6. This CDR3 comprises 13 residues.

In this sample, this clonotype turned up many times. The chain has TRBV18 and TRBJ2-7, with D maybe TRBD2 (6 bases). The CDR3 is 14 amino acids. Germline V lookup: CDR1 KGHSH, CDR2 LQKENI. Trimming removed 5 bases at V and 2 bases at J, with 13 bases between. DNA for the CDR3: TGTGCCAGCTCAGCGACTAGAGGGGCCTACGAGCAGTACTTC. Translated: CASSATRGAYEQYF.